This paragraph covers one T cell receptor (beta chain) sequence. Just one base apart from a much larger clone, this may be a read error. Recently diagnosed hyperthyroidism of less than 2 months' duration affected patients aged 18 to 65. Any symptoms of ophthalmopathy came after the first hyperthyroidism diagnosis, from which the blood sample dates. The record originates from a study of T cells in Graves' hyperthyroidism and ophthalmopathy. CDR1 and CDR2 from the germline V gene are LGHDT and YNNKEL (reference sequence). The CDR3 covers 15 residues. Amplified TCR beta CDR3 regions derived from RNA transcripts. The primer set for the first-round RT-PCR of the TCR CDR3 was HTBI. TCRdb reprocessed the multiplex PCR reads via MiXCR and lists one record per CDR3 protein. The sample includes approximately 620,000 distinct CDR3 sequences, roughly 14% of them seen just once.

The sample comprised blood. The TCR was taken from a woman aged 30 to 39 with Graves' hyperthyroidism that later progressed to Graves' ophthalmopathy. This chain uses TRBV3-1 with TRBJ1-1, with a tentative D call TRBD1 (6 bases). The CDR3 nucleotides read TGTGCCAGCAGCCAAGATTTGAGGGGGAACACTGAAGCTCTCTTT. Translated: CASSQDLRGNTEALF.